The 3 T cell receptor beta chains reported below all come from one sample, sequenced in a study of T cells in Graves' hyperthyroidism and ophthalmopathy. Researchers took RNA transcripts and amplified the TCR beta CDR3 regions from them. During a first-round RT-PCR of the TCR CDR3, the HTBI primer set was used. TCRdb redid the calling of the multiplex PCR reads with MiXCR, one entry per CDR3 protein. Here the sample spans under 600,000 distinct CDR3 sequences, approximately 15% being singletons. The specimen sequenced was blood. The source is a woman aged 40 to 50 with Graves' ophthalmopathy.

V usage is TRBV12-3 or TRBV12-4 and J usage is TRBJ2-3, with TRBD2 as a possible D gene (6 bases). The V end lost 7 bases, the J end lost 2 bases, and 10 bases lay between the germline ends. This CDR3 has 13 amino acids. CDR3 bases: TGTGCCAGCAACAGCGGGCTCACAGATACGCAGTATTTT. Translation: CASNSGLTDTQYF.

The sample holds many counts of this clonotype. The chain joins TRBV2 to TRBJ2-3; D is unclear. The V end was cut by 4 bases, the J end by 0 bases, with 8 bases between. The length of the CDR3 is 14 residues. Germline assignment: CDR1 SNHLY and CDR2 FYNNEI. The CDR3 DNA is TGTGCCAGCAGTGCTATCCGTAGCACAGATACGCAGTATTTT. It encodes CASSAIRSTDTQYF.

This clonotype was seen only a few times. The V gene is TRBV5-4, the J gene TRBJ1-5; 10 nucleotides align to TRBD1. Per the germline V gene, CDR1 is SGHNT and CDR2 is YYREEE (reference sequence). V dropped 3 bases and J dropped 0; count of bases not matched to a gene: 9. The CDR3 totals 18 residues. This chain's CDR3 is CASSSGQGLTYSNQPQHF. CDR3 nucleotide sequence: TGTGCCAGCAGCTCGGGACAGGGGCTTACATATAGCAATCAGCCCCAGCATTTT.